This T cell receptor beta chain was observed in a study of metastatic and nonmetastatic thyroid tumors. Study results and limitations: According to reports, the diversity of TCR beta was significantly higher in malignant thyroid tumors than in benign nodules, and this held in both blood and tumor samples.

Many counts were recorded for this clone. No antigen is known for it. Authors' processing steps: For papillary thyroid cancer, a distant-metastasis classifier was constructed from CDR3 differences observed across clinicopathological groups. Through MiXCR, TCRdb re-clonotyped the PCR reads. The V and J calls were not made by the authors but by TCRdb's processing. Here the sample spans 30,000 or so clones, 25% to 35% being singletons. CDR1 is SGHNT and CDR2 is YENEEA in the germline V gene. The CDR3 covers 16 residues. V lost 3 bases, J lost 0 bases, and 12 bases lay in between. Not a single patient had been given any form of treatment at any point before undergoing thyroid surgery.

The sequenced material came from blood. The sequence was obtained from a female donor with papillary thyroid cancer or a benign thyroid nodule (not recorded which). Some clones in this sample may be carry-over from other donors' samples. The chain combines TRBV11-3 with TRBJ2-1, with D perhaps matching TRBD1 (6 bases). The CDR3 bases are TGTGCCAGCAGCTTTGGAACAGGGAGCTCCTACAATGAGCAGTTCTTC. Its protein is CASSFGTGSSYNEQFF.